The present TCR beta chain was sequenced within a study of cytomegalovirus exposure and HLA in healthy donors. Broader study findings: Being indistinguishable, some V segments were excluded, TRBV6-2 and TRBV6-3 among them. Roughly even sequencing depth across donors was the assumption behind the presence/absence analyses. According to an earlier analysis, most TCR beta V segments yielded productive rearrangements about 87% or about 30% of the time. The study recorded fewer than 200 TCR beta chains that were cytomegalovirus-associated.

The CDR3 is 13 residues long. The germline gives CDR1 SGHTA, CDR2 FQGTGA. V was pared by 5 bases and J by 6 bases, with 14 bases between. As concerns this clone: Its cognate antigen is unknown.

PCR used 60 Vbeta primers and 13 Jbeta primers. Sequencing used immunoSEQ multiplex PCR; TCRdb keeps in-frame clones, though not all of them. The table has approximately 150,000 clones, about 85% seen once; the top ten hold about 2.4%. The chain couples TRBV7-3 to TRBJ2-7; D may be TRBD2 (7 bases). This clonotype was obtained from a man aged 30 to 39 in good health and CMV-seropositive. The sample taken for sequencing was PBMCs. CDR3 nucleotides: TGTGCCAGCAGCCTCTACAGGGAGGGCGAGCAGTACTTC. Protein: CASSLYREGEQYF.